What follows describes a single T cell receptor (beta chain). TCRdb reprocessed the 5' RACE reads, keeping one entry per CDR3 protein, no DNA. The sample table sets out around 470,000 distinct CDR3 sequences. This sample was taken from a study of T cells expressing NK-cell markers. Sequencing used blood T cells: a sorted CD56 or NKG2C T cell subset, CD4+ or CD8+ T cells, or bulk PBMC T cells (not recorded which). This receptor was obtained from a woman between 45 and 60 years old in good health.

CDR3 sequence: CSAAGTRRSDTQYF. The gene calls are TRBV20-1 and TRBJ2-3; with no DNA, the TCRdb D assignment of TRBD2 cannot be verified. Germline V lookup: CDR1 DFQATT, CDR2 SNEGSKA (reference sequence). The CDR3 loop spans 14 amino acids.